The 29 T cell receptor beta chains in this list originate from one sample, sequenced in a study of blood T cell repertoires in COVID-19. Repertoires were generated with immunoSEQ multiplex PCR, while TCRdb's copy carries only in-frame clones and drops some. The sample carries over 200,000 clones, roughly 87% recorded once. Sequenced sample: PBMCs or T cells enriched from blood (not recorded which). All receptors come from a man in his thirties or forties who had recovered from COVID-19.

In its sample, this clone was seen a few times. The chain has TRBV9 and TRBJ2-5; 11 bases agree with TRBD2. Germline-derived CDR1 and CDR2 are SGDLS and YYNGEE. The CDR3 runs to 19 residues. V dropped 3 bases and J dropped 4; count of bases not matched to a gene: 17. The CDR3 loop reads CASSAKRKSTSGNAETQYF. The CDR3 DNA is TGTGCCAGCAGCGCCAAGAGAAAGTCGACTAGCGGGAATGCAGAGACCCAGTACTTC.

The V call is TRBV12-5, the J call TRBJ1-2; 9 bases agree with TRBD1. This CDR3 has 13 amino acids. The V segment lost 2 bases and the J segment 8 bases; nucleotides outside the gene matches: 3. Germline loops: CDR1 LGHNT, CDR2 FRNRAP. In nucleotides, the CDR3 is TGTGCTAGTGGTTTGACGACAGGGGGAGGCTACACCTTC. Translating gives CASGLTTGGGYTF.

This sequence joins TRBV5-6 and TRBJ1-5, with D uncertain. Trimming stripped 6 bases from V and 0 bases from J, with 13 bases between. The CDR3 sequence is 15 residues long. Germline CDR1 and CDR2: SGHDT and YYEEEE. This chain's CDR3 is CASTLRGYSNQPQHF. In DNA form, the CDR3 reads TGTGCCAGCACACTAAGAGGGTATAGCAATCAGCCCCAGCATTTT.

V usage is TRBV27 and J usage is TRBJ2-2; TRBD1 agrees at 7 bases. The germline gives CDR1 MNHEY, CDR2 SMNVEV (reference sequence). V shed 2 bases and J 1 base; nucleotides not matched to a gene: 7. The CDR3 runs to 17 residues. In DNA form, the CDR3 reads TGTGCCAGCAGTTTAGAAAGGGGGCCCCGGAACACCGGGGAGCTGTTTTTT. Amino acid sequence: CASSLERGPRNTGELFF.

The V gene is TRBV7-8, the J gene TRBJ1-6; D call uncertain. Trimming pared 5 bases from V and 3 bases from J, leaving 17 bases between. CDR1 SGHVS and CDR2 FQNEAQ come from the germline V gene. The CDR3 loop spans 17 amino acids. Written as DNA, the CDR3 is TGTGCCAGCAGCCCGTTCGACGGCGGATTCTATAATTCACCCCTCCACTTT. This gives the protein CASSPFDGGFYNSPLHF.

J is TRBJ2-7 and V is TRBV7-7; 7 nucleotides align to TRBD1. V shed 1 base, J shed 0 bases, and the junction held 3 bases outside the gene matches. This CDR3 region has 15 residues. Germline CDR1 is SSHAT and CDR2 is FNYEAQ (reference sequence). The CDR3 DNA sequence: TGTGCCAGCAGCTTAGGCCGGGACAGCTCCTACGAGCAGTACTTC. Amino acid sequence: CASSLGRDSSYEQYF.

V usage is TRBV6-5 and J usage is TRBJ2-1; D gene ambiguous. The length of the CDR3 is 15 residues. The V gene lost 2 bases and the J gene lost 1 base, with 9 bases spanning the gap. Germline V CDR1 and CDR2: MNHEY, SVGAGI. Here the CDR3 reads CASSYDGSSYNEQFF. The CDR3 nucleotides read TGTGCCAGCAGTTACGACGGGTCGTCCTACAATGAGCAGTTCTTC.

The genes are TRBV3-1 (or the pseudogene TRBV3-2) and TRBJ1-2; D possibly corresponds to TRBD1 (6 bases). There are 15 residues in the CDR3. The germline V and J ends were trimmed by 1 base and 2 bases, with 11 bases remaining between them. Germline CDR1 reads LGHDT; CDR2 reads YNNKEL (reference sequence). Here the CDR3 reads CASSQGYRENYGYTF. The DNA for the CDR3 is TGTGCCAGCAGCCAAGGTTACAGGGAGAACTATGGCTACACCTTC.

This rearrangement joins TRBV11-2 to TRBJ2-1, with TRBD1 identical over 8 bases. The V segment lost 1 base and the J segment 2 bases; nucleotides outside the gene matches: 13. Per the germline V gene, CDR1 is SGHAT and CDR2 is FQNNGV. The CDR3 is 19 amino acids. CDR3 loop: CASSLGVGQTGVAYNEQFF. For the CDR3, the DNA is TGTGCCAGCAGCTTAGGGGTGGGGCAGACAGGGGTGGCCTACAATGAGCAGTTCTTC.

This sequence joins TRBV21-1 and TRBJ2-7; the table's D call, TRBD2, was not checked against the DNA. TRBV21-1 is deemed a pseudogene. The length of the CDR3 is 12 residues. This CDR3 is CASRADLYEQYF. The CDR3, as DNA: TGTGCCAGCCGCGCGGATCTCTACGAGCAGTACTTC.

The chain uses TRBV3-1 (or the pseudogene TRBV3-2) and TRBJ1-5; D is ambiguous. Germline V lookup: CDR1 LGHDT, CDR2 YNNKEL (reference sequence). V gave up 3 bases and J gave up 5 bases, with 14 bases separating them. The CDR3 runs 15 residues. CDR3 in amino acids: CASSHGILYDQPQHF. CDR3 in DNA: TGTGCCAGCAGCCATGGCATCCTTTACGATCAGCCCCAGCATTTT.

The chain employs TRBV3-1 (or the pseudogene TRBV3-2) and TRBJ2-5; a weak D match, TRBD2 (6 bases). V lost 0 bases to trimming and J lost 11 bases, with 13 bases between them. Germline lookup yields CDR1 LGHDT and CDR2 YNNKEL (reference sequence). This CDR3 comprises 13 residues. CDR3: CASSQEGGIGQYF. CDR3 nucleotides: TGTGCCAGCAGCCAAGAGGGGGGTATCGGACAGTACTTC.

This clone was picked up a small number of times. This rearrangement joins TRBV7-9 to TRBJ2-5; D possibly corresponds to TRBD1 (6 bases). CDR1 and CDR2 from the germline V gene are SEHNR and FQNEAQ (reference sequence). V lost 3 bases and J lost 3, with 14 bases in between. The CDR3 contains 15 residues. CDR3 nucleotides: TGTGCCAGCAGCTTTTTCTCCGGGACAAAAGAGACCCAGTACTTC. Amino acids: CASSFFSGTKETQYF.

The chain carries TRBV6-1 and TRBJ1-6; D perhaps matches TRBD1 (5 bases). Germline V gene lookup returns CDR1 MNHNS and CDR2 SASEGT. V was clipped by 3 bases and J by 13 bases, with 16 bases between them. The CDR3 extends over 14 amino acids. The CDR3 loop reads CASSEGRVGFPLHF. CDR3 nucleotide sequence: TGTGCCAGCAGTGAGGGCAGGGTGGGCTTTCCCCTCCACTTT.

This chain links TRBV11-3 with TRBJ2-1; D remains unclear. V was shortened by 1 base and J by 0 bases, with 7 bases between the two germline ends. The CDR3 is 15 amino acids. Looked up from germline, CDR1 is SGHNT and CDR2 is YENEEA. CDR3 nucleotide sequence: TGTGCCAGCAGCTTAGCGCTAAGCTCCTACAATGAGCAGTTCTTC. This encodes CASSLALSSYNEQFF. Drawing the rest from reference TRBV11-3 and TRBJ2-1, the complete variable domain is EAGVVQSPRYKIIEKKQPVAFWCNPISGHNTLYWYLQNLGQGPELLIRYENEEAVDDSQLPKDRFSAERLKGVDSTLKIQPAELGDSAVYLCASSLALSSYNEQFFGPGTRLTVL.

CDR3 DNA: TGTGCCAGTAGTATGCCATTAGGTAGCGGGGGGGCTGGTGAGCAGTTCTTC. As protein: CASSMPLGSGGAGEQFF. This chain joins TRBV19 and TRBJ2-1; 11 bases agree with TRBD2. With 3 bases clipped from V and 9 bases from J, the junction kept 13 bases outside the gene matches. The germline V gene encodes CDR1 LNHDA and CDR2 SQIVND (reference sequence). The CDR3 length is 17 residues.

V is TRBV9 and J is TRBJ2-7; D unclear. CDR1 and CDR2 (germline): SGDLS, YYNGEE. The germline V and J ends were trimmed by 9 bases and 2 bases, with 9 bases remaining between them. There are 11 residues in the CDR3. CDR3 sequence (DNA): TGTGCCATTTCAGTCCCCTACGAGCAGTACTTC. Amino acid sequence: CAISVPYEQYF.

The V call is TRBV11-1, the J call TRBJ1-6; TRBD1 is a possible D gene (6 bases). Trimming removed 6 bases from V and 9 bases from J, with 21 bases in between. This CDR3 has 16 residues. The V gene's germline CDR1 is SGHAT and CDR2 FQDESV (reference sequence). The DNA of the CDR3 is TGTGCCAGCAGTTCCCGCACCACAGGGCATAGTTCACCCCTCCACTTT. Translating gives CASSSRTTGHSSPLHF.

The genes are TRBV6-5 and TRBJ2-3; D is unresolved. The germline V gene encodes CDR1 MNHEY and CDR2 SVGAGI. V dropped 7 bases and J dropped 0 bases, with 11 bases sitting between them. There are 14 residues in the CDR3. DNA for the CDR3: TGTGCCAGCACCTTATCCCTTAGCACAGATACGCAGTATTTT. It encodes CASTLSLSTDTQYF.

The V call is TRBV4-1, the J call TRBJ2-3; 7 nucleotides agree with TRBD2. Germline V lookup: CDR1 MGHRA, CDR2 YSYEKL. This CDR3 region has 16 residues. Trimming took 1 base from V and 2 from J; bases not matched to a gene: 6. The CDR3 nucleotides are TGCGCCAGCAGCCAAGCATCGGCGGGGGACACAGATACGCAGTATTTT. Its protein is CASSQASAGDTDTQYF.

The chain has TRBV5-4 and TRBJ2-2, with 9 bases fitting TRBD1. The CDR3 loop spans 15 amino acids. Per the germline V gene, CDR1 is SGHNT and CDR2 is YYREEE (reference sequence). V was pared by 3 bases and J by 4 bases, with 4 bases of the junction left unmatched. The CDR3 reads CASSWRDRATGELFF. The CDR3 region has the DNA TGTGCCAGCAGCTGGAGGGACAGGGCCACCGGGGAGCTGTTTTTT.

The V and J genes are TRBV7-9 and TRBJ1-1; perhaps TRBD1 as D (5 bases). V lost 0 bases and J lost 1, with 9 bases in between. The germline gives CDR1 SEHNR, CDR2 FQNEAQ (reference sequence). There are 15 residues in the CDR3. This CDR3 reads CASSLAGGGNTEAFF. Written as DNA, the CDR3 is TGTGCCAGCAGCTTAGCGGGGGGTGGGAACACTGAAGCTTTCTTT.

The chain uses TRBV7-9 and TRBJ2-3; 7 bases line up with TRBD1. Germline trimming cut 5 bases from V and 6 bases from J; bases unmatched to any gene: 5. The CDR3 length is 13 residues. Germline CDR1 and CDR2: SEHNR and FQNEAQ (reference sequence). The DNA for the CDR3 is TGTGCCAGCAGCACAGGGGTAGGGGATACGCAGTATTTT. Its protein product is CASSTGVGDTQYF.

This clone was seen more than once but under ten times. V is TRBV5-8 and J is TRBJ1-3, with unresolved D. V was clipped by 4 bases and J by 4 bases, with 12 bases between them. CDR1 is SGHTS, CDR2 YDEGEE, per germline. The CDR3 contains 14 residues. The DNA of the CDR3 is TGTGCCAGCAGCCCCGAGGCTGGAGGAAACACCATATATTTT. Translated, it gives CASSPEAGGNTIYF.

There are a few counts of this clone. The chain recombines TRBV29-1 with TRBJ2-7; 7 nucleotides line up with TRBD2. CDR1 and CDR2 from the germline V gene are SQVTM and ANQGSEA. After removal of 3 bases from V and 2 bases from J, the junction contained 7 bases not matched to a gene. This CDR3 region has 14 residues. The CDR3 coding sequence is TGCAGCGTTGAGGGACCCCGGGGGGCCTACGAGCAGTACTTC. Translation: CSVEGPRGAYEQYF.

J is TRBJ2-1 and V is TRBV11-3, with D perhaps matching TRBD1 (8 bases). Deletions cut 6 bases from V and 4 bases from J, with 16 bases between. This CDR3 is built from 15 residues. The germline CDR1 and CDR2 sequences are SGHNT and YENEEA. CDR3 sequence: CASSFDRGLYNEQFF. The CDR3 DNA is TGTGCCAGCAGTTTTGACAGGGGACTATACAATGAGCAGTTCTTC.

This clone was seen just once. The chain employs TRBV2 and TRBJ1-1, with no clear D. The length of the CDR3 is 13 residues. V was trimmed by 8 bases and J by 1 base, leaving 11 bases between them. Germline V lookup: CDR1 SNHLY, CDR2 FYNNEI. CDR3 region: CASAVSGNTEAFF. As DNA, the CDR3 is TGTGCCAGCGCAGTCTCAGGGAACACTGAAGCTTTCTTT.

The rearrangement links TRBV4-2 to TRBJ1-2; tentative D call: TRBD1 (5 bases). The germline gives CDR1 LGHNA, CDR2 YNFKEQ. This CDR3 region has 13 residues. V was trimmed by 1 base and J by 4 bases, leaving 7 bases between them. CDR3 region: CASSQGGTYGYTF. CDR3 DNA: TGTGCCAGCAGCCAAGGCGGGACCTATGGCTACACCTTC.

CDR3 sequence (DNA): TGTGCCAGCAGCGTAAACCACAGGGGGGTGGACACTGAAGCTTTCTTT. Its protein product is CASSVNHRGVDTEAFF. The rearrangement links TRBV6-6 to TRBJ1-1, with TRBD1 matching over 8 bases. V gave up 6 bases and J gave up 3 bases; unmatched junction bases: 12. The V gene's germline CDR1 is MNHNY and CDR2 SVGAGI (reference sequence). This CDR3 spans 16 amino acids.